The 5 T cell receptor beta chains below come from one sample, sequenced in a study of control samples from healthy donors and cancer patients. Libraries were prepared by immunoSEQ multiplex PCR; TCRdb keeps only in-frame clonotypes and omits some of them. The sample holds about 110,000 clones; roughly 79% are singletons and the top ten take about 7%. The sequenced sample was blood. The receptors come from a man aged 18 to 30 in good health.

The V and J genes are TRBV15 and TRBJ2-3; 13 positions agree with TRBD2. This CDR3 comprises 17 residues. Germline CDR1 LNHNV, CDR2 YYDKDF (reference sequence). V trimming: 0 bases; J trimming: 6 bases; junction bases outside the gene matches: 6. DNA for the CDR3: TGTGCCACCAGCAGAGAAGGGGGACTAGCGGGGTTGGATACGCAGTATTTT. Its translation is CATSREGGLAGLDTQYF.

The CDR3 bases are TGTGCCAGCAGCGTAGCTACGGGCATGGGGGGCAACGCAGATACGCAGTATTTT. This encodes CASSVATGMGGNADTQYF. This chain joins TRBV9 and TRBJ2-3; either TRBD1 or TRBD2 may fit D (6 bases each). This CDR3 has 18 residues. V gave up 0 bases and J gave up 4 bases, with 21 bases separating them. Germline V gene data show CDR1 as SGDLS and CDR2 as YYNGEE.

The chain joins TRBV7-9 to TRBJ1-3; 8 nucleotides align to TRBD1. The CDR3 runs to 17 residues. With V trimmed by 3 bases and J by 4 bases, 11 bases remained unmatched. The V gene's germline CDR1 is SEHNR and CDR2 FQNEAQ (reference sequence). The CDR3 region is CASSLYETDRAGNTIYF. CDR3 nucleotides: TGTGCCAGCAGCTTGTATGAGACGGACAGGGCAGGAAACACCATATATTTT. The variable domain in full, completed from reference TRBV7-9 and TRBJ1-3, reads DTGVSQNPRHKITKRGQNVTFRCDPISEHNRLYWYRQTLGQGPEFLTYFQNEAQLEKSRLLSDRFSAERPKGSFSTLEIQRTEQGDSAMYLCASSLYETDRAGNTIYFGEGSWLTVV.

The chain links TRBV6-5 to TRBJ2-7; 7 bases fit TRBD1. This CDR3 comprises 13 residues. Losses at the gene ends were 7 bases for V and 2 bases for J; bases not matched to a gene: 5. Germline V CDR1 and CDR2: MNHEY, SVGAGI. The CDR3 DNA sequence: TGTGCCAGCAACCCGACAGGGACCTACGAGCAGTACGTC. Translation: CASNPTGTYEQYV.

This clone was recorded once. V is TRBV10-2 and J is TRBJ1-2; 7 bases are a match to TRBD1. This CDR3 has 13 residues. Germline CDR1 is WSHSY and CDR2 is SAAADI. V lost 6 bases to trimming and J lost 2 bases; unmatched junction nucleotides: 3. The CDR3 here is CASRSRGNYGYTF. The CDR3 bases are TGCGCCAGCAGAAGCAGGGGGAACTATGGCTACACCTTC.